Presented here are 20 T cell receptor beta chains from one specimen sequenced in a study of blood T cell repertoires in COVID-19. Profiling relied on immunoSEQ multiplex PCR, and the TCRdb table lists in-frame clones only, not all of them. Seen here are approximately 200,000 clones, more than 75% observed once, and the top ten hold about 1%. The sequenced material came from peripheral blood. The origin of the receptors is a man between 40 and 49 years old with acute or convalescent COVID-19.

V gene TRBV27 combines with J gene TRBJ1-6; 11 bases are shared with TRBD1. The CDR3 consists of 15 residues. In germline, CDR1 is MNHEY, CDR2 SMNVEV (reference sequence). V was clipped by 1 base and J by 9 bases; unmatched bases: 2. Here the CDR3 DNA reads TGTGCCAGCAGTTTATGGACAGGGGGCGTTTCACCCCTCCACTTT. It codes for CASSLWTGGVSPLHF.

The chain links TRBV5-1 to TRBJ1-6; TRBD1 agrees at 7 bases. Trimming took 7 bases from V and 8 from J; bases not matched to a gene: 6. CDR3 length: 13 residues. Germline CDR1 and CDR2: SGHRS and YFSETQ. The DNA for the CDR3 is TGCGCCAGCTCGACAGGGAACGATTCACCCCTCCACTTT. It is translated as CASSTGNDSPLHF. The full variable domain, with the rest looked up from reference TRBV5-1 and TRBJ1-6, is KAGVTQTPRYLIKTRGQQVTLSCSPISGHRSVSWYQQTPGQGLQFLFEYFSETQRNKGNFPGRFSGRQFSNSRSEMNVSTLELGDSALYLCASSTGNDSPLHFGNGTRLTVT.

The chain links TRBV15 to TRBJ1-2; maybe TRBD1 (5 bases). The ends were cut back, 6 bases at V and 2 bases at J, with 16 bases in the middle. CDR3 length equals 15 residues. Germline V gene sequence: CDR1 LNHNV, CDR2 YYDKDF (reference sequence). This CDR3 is CATRSRGGANYGYTF. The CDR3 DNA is TGTGCCACCAGGAGTCGGGGAGGGGCGAACTATGGCTACACCTTC. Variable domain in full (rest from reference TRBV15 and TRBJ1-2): DAMVIQNPRYQVTQFGKPVTLSCSQTLNHNVMYWYQQKSSQAPKLLFHYYDKDFNNEADTPDNFQSRRPNTSFCFLDIRSPGLGDTAMYLCATRSRGGANYGYTFGSGTRLTVV.

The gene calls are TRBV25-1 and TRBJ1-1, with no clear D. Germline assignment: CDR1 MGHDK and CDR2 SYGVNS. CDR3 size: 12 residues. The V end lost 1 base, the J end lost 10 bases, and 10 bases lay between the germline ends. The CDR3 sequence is CASSESVSGAFF. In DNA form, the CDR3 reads TGTGCCAGCAGTGAATCTGTATCGGGAGCTTTCTTT. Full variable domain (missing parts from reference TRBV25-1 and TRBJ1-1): EADIYQTPRYLVIGTGKKITLECSQTMGHDKMYWYQQDPGMELHLIHYSYGVNSTEKGDLSSESTVSRIRTEHFPLTLESARPSHTSQYLCASSESVSGAFFGQGTRLTVV.

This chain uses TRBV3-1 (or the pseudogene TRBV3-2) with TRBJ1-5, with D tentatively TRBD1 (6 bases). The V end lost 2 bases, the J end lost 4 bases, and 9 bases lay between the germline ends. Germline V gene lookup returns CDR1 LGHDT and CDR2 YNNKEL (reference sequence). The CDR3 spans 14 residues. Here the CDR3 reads CASSQQQGNQPQHF. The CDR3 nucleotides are TGTGCCAGCAGCCAACAGCAGGGGAATCAGCCCCAGCATTTT.

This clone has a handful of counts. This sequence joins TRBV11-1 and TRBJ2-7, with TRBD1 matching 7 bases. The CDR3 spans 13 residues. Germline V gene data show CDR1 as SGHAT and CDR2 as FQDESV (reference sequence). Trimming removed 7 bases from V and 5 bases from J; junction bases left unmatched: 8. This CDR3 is CASNPGTADEQYF. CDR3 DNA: TGTGCCAGCAACCCCGGGACAGCGGACGAGCAGTACTTC.

CDR3 sequence reads: CASSQDSHLHF. The CDR3 DNA reads as TGCGCCAGCAGCCAGGACAGCCACCTCCACTTT. This chain joins TRBV5-1 and TRBJ1-6, with D possibly TRBD1 on 6 matching bases. The CDR3 extends over 11 amino acids. Germline CDR1 SGHRS, CDR2 YFSETQ. V dropped 4 bases and J dropped 15 bases, with 11 bases sitting between them. The full variable domain, completed using reference TRBV5-1 and TRBJ1-6, is KAGVTQTPRYLIKTRGQQVTLSCSPISGHRSVSWYQQTPGQGLQFLFEYFSETQRNKGNFPGRFSGRQFSNSRSEMNVSTLELGDSALYLCASSQDSHLHFGNGTRLTVT.

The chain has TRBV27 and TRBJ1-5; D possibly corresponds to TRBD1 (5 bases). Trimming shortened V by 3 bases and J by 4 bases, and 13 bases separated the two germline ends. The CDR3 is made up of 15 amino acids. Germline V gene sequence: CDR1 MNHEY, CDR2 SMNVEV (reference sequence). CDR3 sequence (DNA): TGTGCCAGCAGTTTGGAAGGGGCCGGGAATCAGCCCCAGCATTTT. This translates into CASSLEGAGNQPQHF.

CDR3 amino acids: CASSTLQGKVGELFF. The CDR3 DNA is TGTGCCAGCAGCACCCTACAGGGGAAGGTCGGGGAGCTGTTTTTT. The chain is built from TRBV6-5 and TRBJ2-2, with TRBD1 matching over 7 bases. Per the germline V gene, CDR1 is MNHEY and CDR2 is SVGAGI. V trimming: 6 bases; J trimming: 7 bases; junction bases outside the gene matches: 11. CDR3 size: 15 residues.

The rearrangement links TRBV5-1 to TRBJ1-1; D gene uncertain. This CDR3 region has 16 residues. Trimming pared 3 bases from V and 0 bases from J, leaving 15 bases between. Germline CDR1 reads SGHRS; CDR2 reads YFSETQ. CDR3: CASSYLRTFMNTEAFF. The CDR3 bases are TGCGCCAGCAGCTACCTACGGACTTTCATGAACACTGAAGCTTTCTTT.

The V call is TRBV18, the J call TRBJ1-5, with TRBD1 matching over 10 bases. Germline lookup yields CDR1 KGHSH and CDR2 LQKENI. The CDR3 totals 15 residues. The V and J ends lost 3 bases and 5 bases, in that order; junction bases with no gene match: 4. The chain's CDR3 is CASSPGQGGYQPQHF. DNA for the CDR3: TGTGCCAGCTCACCCGGACAGGGGGGTTATCAGCCCCAGCATTTT.

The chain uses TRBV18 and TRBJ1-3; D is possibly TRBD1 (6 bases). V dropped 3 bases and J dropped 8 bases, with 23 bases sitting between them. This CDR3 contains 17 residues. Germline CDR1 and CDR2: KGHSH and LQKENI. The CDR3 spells CASSPTTQGRNRDTIYF. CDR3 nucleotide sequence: TGTGCCAGCTCACCTACTACACAGGGCCGGAACAGGGACACCATATATTTT.

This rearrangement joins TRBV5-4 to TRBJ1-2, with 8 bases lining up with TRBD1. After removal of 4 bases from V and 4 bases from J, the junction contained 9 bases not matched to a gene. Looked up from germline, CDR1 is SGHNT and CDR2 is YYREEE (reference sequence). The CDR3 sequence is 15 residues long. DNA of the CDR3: TGTGCCAGCAGCCGTCGGGACAGGACAATCTATGGCTACACCTTC. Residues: CASSRRDRTIYGYTF.

The CDR3 region is CSARGTYEQYF. The CDR3 DNA reads TGCAGTGCTAGAGGTACCTACGAGCAGTACTTC. The chain has TRBV20-1 and TRBJ2-7, with D uncertain. This CDR3 is 11 amino acids long. V lost 1 base to trimming and J lost 2 bases, with 3 bases between them. Germline loops: CDR1 DFQATT, CDR2 SNEGSKA (reference sequence).

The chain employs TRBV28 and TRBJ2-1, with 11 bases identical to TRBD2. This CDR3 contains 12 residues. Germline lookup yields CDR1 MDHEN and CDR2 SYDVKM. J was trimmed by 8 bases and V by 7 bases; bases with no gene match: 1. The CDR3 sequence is CASISGGDEQFF. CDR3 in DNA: TGTGCCAGCATTAGCGGGGGGGATGAGCAGTTCTTC. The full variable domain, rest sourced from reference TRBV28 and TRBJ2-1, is DVKVTQSSRYLVKRTGEKVFLECVQDMDHENMFWYRQDPGLGLRLIYFSYDVKMKEKGDIPEGYSVSREKKERFSLILESASTNQTSMYLCASISGGDEQFFGPGTRLTVL.

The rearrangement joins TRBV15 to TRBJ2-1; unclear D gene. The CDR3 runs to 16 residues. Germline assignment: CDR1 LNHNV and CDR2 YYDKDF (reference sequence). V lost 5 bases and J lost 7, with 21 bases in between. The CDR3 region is CATSDLSRPIGNEQFF. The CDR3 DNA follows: TGTGCCACCAGCGACCTTAGTCGCCCGATCGGGAATGAGCAGTTCTTC.

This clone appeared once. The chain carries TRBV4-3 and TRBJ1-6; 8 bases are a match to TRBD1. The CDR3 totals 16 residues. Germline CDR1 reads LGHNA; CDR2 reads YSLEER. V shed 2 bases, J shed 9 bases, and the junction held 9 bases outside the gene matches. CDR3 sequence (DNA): TGCGCCAGCAGCCAATTACCGGGACAGGACATTTCACCCCTCCACTTT. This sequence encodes CASSQLPGQDISPLHF.

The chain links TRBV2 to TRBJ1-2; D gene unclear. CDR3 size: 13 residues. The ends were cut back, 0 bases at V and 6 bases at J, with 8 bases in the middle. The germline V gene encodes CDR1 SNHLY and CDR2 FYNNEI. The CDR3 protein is CASSEAGGDGYTF. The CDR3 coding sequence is TGTGCCAGCAGTGAAGCGGGCGGGGATGGCTACACCTTC.

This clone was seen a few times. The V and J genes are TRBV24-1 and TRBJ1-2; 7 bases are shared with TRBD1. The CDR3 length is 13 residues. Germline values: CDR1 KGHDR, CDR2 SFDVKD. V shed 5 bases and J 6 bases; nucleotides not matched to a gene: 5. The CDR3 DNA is TGTGCCACCAGTGGTACAGGGGTGGATGGCTACACCTTC. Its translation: CATSGTGVDGYTF.

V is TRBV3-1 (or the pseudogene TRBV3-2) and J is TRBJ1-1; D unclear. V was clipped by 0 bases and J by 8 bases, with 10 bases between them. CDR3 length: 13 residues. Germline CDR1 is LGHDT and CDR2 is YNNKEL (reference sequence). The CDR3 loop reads CASSQEKVGEAFF. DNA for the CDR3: TGTGCCAGCAGCCAAGAGAAGGTCGGGGAAGCTTTCTTT.